This T cell receptor beta chain originates from a study of blood T cells in healthy people across ages. Study-level background: Template switching retrieved approximately one barcoded beta molecule for each two T cells.

Comment on this clonotype: The antigen remains undetermined.

A sample-barcoded 5' primer and a J-beta primer mix were used in a second PCR of roughly 7 to 11 cycles. TCRdb reprocessed the 5' RACE reads with MiXCR, giving one entry per CDR3 protein. This table has 550,000 to 700,000 distinct CDR3 sequences, 25% to 30% appearing once. Study outcomes and limitations: Roughly linear declines in TCR beta diversity per million T cells occurred with age. TCR beta diversity was tightly associated with the proportion of naive T cells. Bulk PBMC profiling left naive and antigen-experienced comparisons inconclusive.

Per the germline V gene, CDR1 is SNHLY and CDR2 is FYNNEI. CDR3 length: 16 residues. J gave up 0 bases and V 4 bases, and 3 bases lay outside the gene matches. The rearrangement joins TRBV2 to TRBJ2-3; 11 bases map to TRBD2. The source of this sequence is a woman aged 70-85 years in good health. The sample taken for sequencing was blood. CDR3 coding DNA: TGTGCCAGCAGTGGACTAGCGGGGCCTAGCACAGATACGCAGTATTTT. It specifies CASSGLAGPSTDTQYF.